This TCR beta chain was sequenced during a study of blood T cell repertoires in COVID-19. The wider study: The study drew acute and convalescent COVID-19 samples from the United States, Italy and Spain. PBMCs, B-cell-depleted T cells, or T cells were the source of the cDNA or gDNA that made up the material.

This clone was observed a handful of times. Authors' processing steps: Reference gene primer amplification gave estimated nucleated cell counts. Sequenced by immunoSEQ multiplex PCR; TCRdb stores in-frame clones only, minus some. Clone size and V and J calls were adopted from that table, with D and trimming inferred from the DNA. The sample carries approximately 150,000 clones, over 75% recorded once. Germline V gene data show CDR1 as MNHEY and CDR2 as SVGAGI. The CDR3 covers 14 residues. V lost 6 bases to trimming and J lost 2 bases; unmatched junction nucleotides: 4. This TCR came from a woman aged 50 to 60 with acute or convalescent COVID-19. The gene calls are TRBV6-5 and TRBJ2-3; TRBD2 matches at 8 bases. Sequencing used peripheral blood. The DNA of the CDR3 is TGTGCCAGCAGGCCGGGACTAGTCACAGATACGCAGTATTTT. Protein product: CASRPGLVTDTQYF.